What follows are 29 T cell receptor beta chains derived from one specimen sequenced in a study of blood T cell repertoires in COVID-19. Only in-frame clones appear in the TCRdb table, and some are missing; sequencing was by immunoSEQ multiplex PCR. The sample includes fewer than 350,000 clones, about nine tenths of them seen just once. Sequenced material: PBMCs or T cells enriched from blood (not recorded which). These receptors all come from a woman between 35 and 50 years old with acute COVID-19.

This clone was seen once. The chain joins TRBV27 to TRBJ1-3, with 8 bases aligning to TRBD1. Per germline, CDR1 MNHEY and CDR2 SMNVEV (reference sequence). The CDR3 consists of 16 residues. V gave up 5 bases and J gave up 0 bases; unmatched junction bases: 6. CDR3 sequence reads: CASSPRDRSSGNTIYF. The CDR3 nucleotides read TGTGCCAGCAGTCCCCGGGACAGGAGCTCTGGAAACACCATATATTTT.

This chain links TRBV9 with TRBJ1-2; 7 bases map to TRBD1. The CDR3 consists of 14 residues. Germline trimming cut 2 bases from V and 5 bases from J; bases unmatched to any gene: 6. Germline CDR1 SGDLS, CDR2 YYNGEE. For the CDR3, the DNA is TGTGCCAGCAGCGTCGCTACGACAGGGTATGGCTACACCTTC. Translation gives CASSVATTGYGYTF.

The rearrangement joins TRBV27 to TRBJ2-5, with TRBD1 matching over 12 bases. Germline values: CDR1 MNHEY, CDR2 SMNVEV (reference sequence). The CDR3 covers 16 residues. After removal of 6 bases from V and 4 bases from J, the junction contained 9 bases not matched to a gene. DNA for the CDR3: TGTGCCAGCAGACCCTGGGGGACAGGGGGCGGAGAGACCCAGTACTTC. Protein: CASRPWGTGGGETQYF.

The chain has TRBV4-1 and TRBJ2-2, with no clear D. There are 16 residues in the CDR3. The ends were cut back, 0 bases at V and 4 bases at J, with 12 bases in the middle. CDR1 is MGHRA, CDR2 YSYEKL, per germline. This CDR3 is CASSQELTAFTGELFF. CDR3 coding DNA: TGCGCCAGCAGCCAAGAACTAACCGCTTTCACCGGGGAGCTGTTTTTT.

This chain connects TRBV7-9 to TRBJ1-1; D unresolved. V lost 1 base, J lost 2 bases, and 23 bases lay in between. CDR1 and CDR2 (germline): SEHNR, FQNEAQ (reference sequence). The CDR3 is made up of 19 amino acids. CDR3 amino acids: CASSLGRAWFQRANTEAFF. As DNA, the CDR3 is TGTGCCAGCAGCTTAGGCAGAGCATGGTTCCAGCGGGCAAACACTGAAGCTTTCTTT.

The genes are TRBV10-3 and TRBJ1-2; 8 bases map to TRBD1. Germline CDR1 reads ENHRY; CDR2 reads SYGVKD. V lost 3 bases to trimming and J lost 8 bases; unmatched junction nucleotides: 5. CDR3 length: 13 residues. CDR3 sequence (DNA): TGTGCCATCAGTGATCAGGGGGCGGGAGGCTACACCTTC. It is translated as CAISDQGAGGYTF.

This sequence joins TRBV7-6 and TRBJ2-7, with 13 bases aligning to TRBD2. This CDR3 is built from 15 residues. J was trimmed by 5 bases and V by 5 bases; bases with no gene match: 6. Germline CDR1 reads SGHVS; CDR2 reads FNYEAQ. The CDR3, as DNA: TGTGCCAGCAGCGGAGAAGGACTAGCGGGAGACGAGCAGTACTTC. As protein: CASSGEGLAGDEQYF.

There are a few counts of this clone. The chain carries TRBV18 and TRBJ2-3, with TRBD1 identical over 7 bases. V trimming: 4 bases; J trimming: 3 bases; junction bases outside the gene matches: 7. The CDR3 loop spans 15 amino acids. Germline V gives CDR1 KGHSH, CDR2 LQKENI. In DNA, the CDR3 is TGTGCCAGCTCACAGGGGGCGGGCGAGACAGATACGCAGTATTTT. Translating it yields CASSQGAGETDTQYF. The full variable domain, its missing parts supplied by reference TRBV18 and TRBJ2-3, is NAGVMQNPRHLVRRRGQEARLRCSPMKGHSHVYWYRQLPEEGLKFMVYLQKENIIDESGMPKERFSAEFPKEGPSILRIQQVVRGDSAAYFCASSQGAGETDTQYFGPGTRLTVL.

V gene TRBV5-1 combines with J gene TRBJ2-2; TRBD2 agrees at 9 bases. Germline V gene data show CDR1 as SGHRS and CDR2 as YFSETQ. The V and J ends lost 5 bases and 4 bases, in that order; junction bases with no gene match: 9. The CDR3 extends over 16 amino acids. The CDR3 is CASRSSSGVLTGELFF. In nucleotides, the CDR3 is TGCGCCAGCAGATCCTCTAGCGGGGTGCTCACCGGGGAGCTGTTTTTT.

The chain is built from TRBV14 and TRBJ2-3, with 11 bases fitting TRBD2. Losses at the gene ends were 1 base for V and 6 bases for J; bases not matched to a gene: 9. The CDR3 spans 17 residues. Germline CDR1 SGHDN, CDR2 FVKESK. The CDR3 spells CASSQAAIAGGLDTQYF. CDR3 sequence (DNA): TGTGCCAGCAGCCAAGCCGCAATAGCGGGGGGGCTGGATACGCAGTATTTT.

V and J are TRBV12-3 or TRBV12-4 and TRBJ1-5, with D possibly TRBD1 on 5 matching bases. Trimming took off 6 bases at V and 5 bases at J, with 11 bases between the two ends. This CDR3 comprises 13 residues. For the CDR3, the DNA is TGTGCCAGCAGCTACGGGGGGGATCAGCCCCAGCATTTT. Amino acid sequence: CASSYGGDQPQHF.

This chain links TRBV5-1 with TRBJ2-5, with 12 nucleotides matching TRBD2. Germline V gene lookup returns CDR1 SGHRS and CDR2 YFSETQ. The CDR3 consists of 18 residues. V shed 1 base, J shed 4 bases, and the junction held 11 bases outside the gene matches. CDR3 protein: CASSLTRLAGGPVETQYF. CDR3 coding DNA: TGCGCCAGCAGCTTGACTCGGCTAGCGGGGGGGCCAGTAGAGACCCAGTACTTC. Full variable domain (outside the CDR3, taken from reference TRBV5-1 and TRBJ2-5): KAGVTQTPRYLIKTRGQQVTLSCSPISGHRSVSWYQQTPGQGLQFLFEYFSETQRNKGNFPGRFSGRQFSNSRSEMNVSTLELGDSALYLCASSLTRLAGGPVETQYFGPGTRLLVL.

CDR3 sequence reads: CASRAWETQYF. DNA for the CDR3: TGTGCCAGCAGGGCTTGGGAGACCCAGTACTTC. This chain uses TRBV6-5 with TRBJ2-5; D is unclear. Germline V gene lookup returns CDR1 MNHEY and CDR2 SVGAGI. The V and J ends lost 6 bases and 5 bases respectively, with 7 bases between them. CDR3 length: 11 amino acids.

The CDR3 here is CASSLNTGISYNEQFF. Here the CDR3 DNA reads TGTGCCAGCAGCCTAAATACGGGGATCTCCTACAATGAGCAGTTCTTC. The rearrangement links TRBV11-2 to TRBJ2-1; a possible D gene is TRBD2 (5 bases). The CDR3 sequence is 16 residues long. The V gene lost 5 bases and the J gene lost 0 bases, with 14 bases spanning the gap. Germline V lookup: CDR1 SGHAT, CDR2 FQNNGV.

V and J are TRBV21-1 and TRBJ2-4; the DNA was not used to check the table's D call, TRBD2. TRBV21-1 is an annotated pseudogene. The CDR3 length is 14 residues. The CDR3 loop is CASRRLSFLVLQYF. The DNA for the CDR3 is TGTGCCAGCAGGCGCCTGAGCTTCCTCGTTCTTCAGTACTTC.

J is TRBJ2-3 and V is TRBV21-1; the table's D gene call, TRBD1, was not cross checked with the DNA. TRBV21-1 is listed as a pseudogene. The CDR3 runs 15 residues. The CDR3 loop is CASSRAGDSTDTQYF. CDR3 in DNA: TGTGCCAGCAGCAGGGCAGGGGACAGCACAGATACGCAGTATTTT.

The chain joins TRBV5-1 to TRBJ2-7; TRBD1 agrees at 7 bases. The V and J ends lost 4 bases and 6 bases, in that order; junction bases with no gene match: 13. Germline CDR1 and CDR2: SGHRS and YFSETQ. The CDR3 covers 15 residues. The CDR3, as DNA: TGCGCCAGCAGCCAGCCAGGGCAGGGGGTAGGCGAGCAGTACTTC. This translates into CASSQPGQGVGEQYF.

This clone has a count of ten or more. The CDR3 loop reads CAISESVGGGNQPQHF. The CDR3 nucleotides are TGTGCCATCAGTGAGTCTGTGGGGGGAGGCAATCAGCCCCAGCATTTT. The chain has TRBV10-3 and TRBJ1-5; D is possibly TRBD1 (5 bases). The germline V and J ends were trimmed by 0 bases and 2 bases, with 11 bases remaining between them. This CDR3 spans 16 amino acids. The germline V gene encodes CDR1 ENHRY and CDR2 SYGVKD.

This clone was seen a single time. CDR3 residues: CAWSSGLNQPQHF. The CDR3 DNA reads TGTGCCTGGAGTTCAGGGTTGAATCAGCCCCAGCATTTT. The chain uses TRBV30 and TRBJ1-5, with D possibly TRBD1 on 5 matching bases. Germline-derived CDR1 and CDR2 are GTSNPN and SVGIG (reference sequence). This CDR3 has 13 residues. V lost 2 bases and J 4 bases, leaving 9 bases between the germline ends.

V is TRBV25-1 and J is TRBJ1-4; D ambiguous. V lost 3 bases, J lost 7 bases, and 12 bases lay in between. This CDR3 has 14 amino acids. Germline CDR1 reads MGHDK; CDR2 reads SYGVNS. For the CDR3, the DNA is TGTGCCAGCAGTGAGTGGAGAGATAGTGAAAAACTGTTTTTT. Protein: CASSEWRDSEKLFF.

V is TRBV7-6 and J is TRBJ1-5; the D gene is possibly TRBD1 (5 bases). The germline gives CDR1 SGHVS, CDR2 FNYEAQ. The CDR3 extends over 15 amino acids. V shed 2 bases and J shed 5 bases, with 13 bases lying between them. CDR3 sequence: CASSLFRGSDQPQHF. The CDR3, as DNA: TGTGCCAGCAGCTTATTTCGGGGGTCGGATCAGCCCCAGCATTTT.

The chain couples TRBV12-3 or TRBV12-4 to TRBJ2-3, with D unclear. Deletions cut 9 bases from V and 3 bases from J, with 10 bases between. This CDR3 region has 12 residues. CDR3 region: CASCARTDTQYF. Written as DNA, the CDR3 is TGTGCCAGTTGTGCTAGGACAGATACGCAGTATTTT.

The genes are TRBV5-6 and TRBJ1-1; D is perhaps TRBD1 (5 bases). With 0 bases removed from V and 6 bases from J, the gap between germline ends came to 15 bases. The CDR3 consists of 15 residues. Germline lookup yields CDR1 SGHDT and CDR2 YYEEEE. CDR3 bases: TGTGCCAGCAGCTTGGTACCAGGGTCGGCGGCTGAAGCTTTCTTT. Its translation is CASSLVPGSAAEAFF.

This chain links TRBV29-1 with TRBJ2-1; TRBD1 might be the D (5 bases). V gave up 4 bases and J gave up 5 bases, with 21 bases separating them. Germline CDR1 SQVTM, CDR2 ANQGSEA. The CDR3 has 16 amino acids. The CDR3 nucleotides read TGCAGCGTTGGGGCCCGGCAGGGTTTTTCGCACAATGAGCAGTTCTTC. As protein: CSVGARQGFSHNEQFF.

V and J are TRBV7-9 and TRBJ2-2; the match to TRBD1 covers 9 bases. The CDR3 length is 16 residues. CDR1 SEHNR and CDR2 FQNEAQ come from the germline V gene (reference sequence). Trimming cost V 7 bases and J 4 bases; bases outside gene matches: 10. CDR3 sequence (DNA): TGTGCCAGCATCTTTAAACAGGGGGCGGTCACCGGGGAGCTGTTTTTT. The encoded protein is CASIFKQGAVTGELFF.

This rearrangement joins TRBV29-1 to TRBJ1-5, with TRBD1 matching 9 bases. The CDR3 loop spans 13 amino acids. V trimming: 4 bases; J trimming: 7 bases; junction bases outside the gene matches: 5. CDR1 SQVTM and CDR2 ANQGSEA come from the germline V gene. CDR3 nucleotides: TGCAGCGTTGCCGGACAGGGGAGCCAGCCCCAGCATTTT. Translated: CSVAGQGSQPQHF.

J is TRBJ2-7 and V is TRBV6-1, with a weak D call TRBD2 (6 bases). Per the germline V gene, CDR1 is MNHNS and CDR2 is SASEGT. Trimming shortened V by 1 base and J by 1 base, and 8 bases separated the two germline ends. This CDR3 region has 14 residues. CDR3 DNA: TGTGCCAGCAGTGAAGTCGCGGGGTCCTACGAGCAGTACTTC. As protein: CASSEVAGSYEQYF.

This clone occurred a few times. CDR3 nucleotides: TGTGCCTGGAGTATTTCGACAGGGTATAATTCACCCCTCCACTTT. Translated, it gives CAWSISTGYNSPLHF. This chain uses TRBV30 with TRBJ1-6; 7 bases map to TRBD1. CDR3 length: 15 residues. CDR1 GTSNPN and CDR2 SVGIG come from the germline V gene (reference sequence). V gave up 2 bases and J gave up 4 bases; unmatched junction bases: 5.

In its sample, this clone was seen once. The chain joins TRBV3-1 (or the pseudogene TRBV3-2) to TRBJ1-3, with TRBD1 identical over 7 bases. Germline-derived CDR1 and CDR2 are LGHDT and YNNKEL (reference sequence). The trim removed 1 base at V and 2 bases at J, leaving 2 bases unmatched. The CDR3 runs 15 residues. The CDR3 nucleotides are TGTGCCAGCAGCCAAGCGCAGGGGGCTGGAAACACCATATATTTT. Its translation: CASSQAQGAGNTIYF.